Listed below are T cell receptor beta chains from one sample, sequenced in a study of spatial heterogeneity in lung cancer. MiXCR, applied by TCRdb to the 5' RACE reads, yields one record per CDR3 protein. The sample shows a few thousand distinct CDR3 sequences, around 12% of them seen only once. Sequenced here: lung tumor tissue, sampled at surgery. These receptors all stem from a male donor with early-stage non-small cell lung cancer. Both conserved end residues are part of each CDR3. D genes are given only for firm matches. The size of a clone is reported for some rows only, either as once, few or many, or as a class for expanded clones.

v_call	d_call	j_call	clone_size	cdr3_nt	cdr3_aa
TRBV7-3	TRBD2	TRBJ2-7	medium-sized	TGTGCCAGCAGCTCACTAGCGGGAGGTGGGCAGTACTTC	CASSSLAGGGQYF
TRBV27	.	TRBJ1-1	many	TGTGCCAGCAGTCTACTAGGGAGAAAAGCTTTCTTT	CASSLLGRKAFF
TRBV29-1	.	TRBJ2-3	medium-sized	TGCAGCGTTGAAGTTGGGCAGAGCACAGATACGCAGTATTTT	CSVEVGQSTDTQYF
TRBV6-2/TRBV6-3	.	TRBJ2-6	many	TGTGCCAGCAGTTACAGGGACGGCGGGGCCAACGTCCTGACTTTC	CASSYRDGGANVLTF
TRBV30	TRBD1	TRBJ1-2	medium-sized	TGTGCCTGGAGGCCCCCGGGACAGGGAAAAGGCTACACCTTC	CAWRPPGQGKGYTF
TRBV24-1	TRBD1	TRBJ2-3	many	TGTGCCACCAGGGGGACAGGCGCAGATACGCAGTATTTT	CATRGTGADTQYF
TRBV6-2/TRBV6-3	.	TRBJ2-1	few	TGTGCCAGCAGCTTTACCGACAGGCACAATGAGCAGTTCTTC	CASSFTDRHNEQFF
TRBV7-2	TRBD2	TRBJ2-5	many	TGTGCCAGCAGCTTAGTCCCGGCGGGAGGATCCCAAGAGACCCAGTACTTC	CASSLVPAGGSQETQYF
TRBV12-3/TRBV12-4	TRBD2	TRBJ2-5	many	TGTGCCAGCAGTCACGGACTAGCATCGGAGACCCAGTACTTC	CASSHGLASETQYF
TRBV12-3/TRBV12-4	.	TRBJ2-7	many	TGTGCCAGCAGCCCCACCAATTACGAGCAGTACTTC	CASSPTNYEQYF
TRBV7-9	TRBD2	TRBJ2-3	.	TGTGCCAGCAGCACTCTAGCGGGAGTCCCCCGGGATACGCAGTATTTT	CASSTLAGVPRDTQYF
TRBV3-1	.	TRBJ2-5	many	TGTGCCAGCAGCATTGTAGGGGGGGAGACCCAGTACTTC	CASSIVGGETQYF
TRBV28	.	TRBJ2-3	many	TGTGCCAGCAGCAGTGAGGGTAGCACAGATACGCAGTATTTT	CASSSEGSTDTQYF
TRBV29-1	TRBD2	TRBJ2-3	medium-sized	TGCAGCGTTGAAATAGCGGGAGGGTCAGATACGCAGTATTTT	CSVEIAGGSDTQYF
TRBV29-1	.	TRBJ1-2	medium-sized	TGCAGCGTTGGTTCAGGGGATAACTATGGCTACACCTTC	CSVGSGDNYGYTF
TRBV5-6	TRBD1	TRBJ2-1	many	TGTGCCAGCAGCTCCAGTGGTCAGGGGGCGTTTCATGAGCAGTTCTTC	CASSSSGQGAFHEQFF